A selection of T cell receptor beta chains follows, all from one sample in a study of cytomegalovirus exposure and HLA in healthy donors. The table came from immunoSEQ multiplex PCR; TCRdb's copy has only in-frame clones and leaves some out. The table records some 140,000 clones, more than 75% of them present only once. The sequenced sample consisted of PBMCs. The receptors originated from a woman in her forties or fifties in good health and CMV-seropositive. Both conserved end residues are trimmed from each CDR3. The D gene is left open where the match is weak.

cdr3_aa j_call cdr3_length v_call d_call
ASSLAGVNTEAF TRBJ1-1 12 TRBV7-9 NA
ASSPDGTTYNEQF TRBJ2-1 13 TRBV7-2 TRBD2
ASSNQDRGRDEQY TRBJ2-7 13 TRBV7-9 TRBD1
ASSITPHQGAYEQY TRBJ2-7 14 TRBV28 TRBD1
SATTGGVWNTEAF TRBJ1-1 13 TRBV29-1 TRBD1
ASSPYQQGSFAGELF TRBJ2-2 15 TRBV28 NA
ASSWGGGGNTEAF TRBJ1-1 13 TRBV6-6 NA
ASSPVGGDRVGTDTQY TRBJ2-3 16 TRBV28 NA
ASSLYARGEQETQY TRBJ2-5 14 TRBV28 NA
ASSYSYGYT TRBJ1-2 9 TRBV2 NA
ASSLDSGVNTGELF TRBJ2-2 14 TRBV11-3 TRBD2
ASSLGQGDDGYT TRBJ1-2 12 TRBV4-3 TRBD1
ASVGVTDTQY TRBJ2-3 10 TRBV12-5 NA
ASSYSTGYVTEAF TRBJ1-1 13 TRBV11-1 TRBD1
SVEKGLAREAEQF TRBJ2-1 13 TRBV29-1 TRBD2
ASSSHRVLNTEAF TRBJ1-1 13 TRBV13 NA
ASSIFPGYQETQY TRBJ2-5 13 TRBV19 NA
ASSQAWGGGGEQY TRBJ2-7 13 TRBV4-3 TRBD2
ASSRREGDIQY TRBJ2-4 11 TRBV6-4 NA
ASSFSGANGLT TRBJ2-6 11 TRBV25-1 NA
ASSQMYGGTEAF TRBJ1-1 12 TRBV5-1 NA
ASSVDPGGAPQETQY TRBJ2-5 15 TRBV9 TRBD2
ASSSGTGPLRNTGELF TRBJ2-2 16 TRBV27 TRBD1
SATRQNEQF TRBJ2-1 9 TRBV20-1 NA
ASTPGQRANTEAF TRBJ1-1 13 TRBV10-3 TRBD1
ASSTGLSTDTQY TRBJ2-3 12 TRBV19 NA
AISESTLSEQY TRBJ2-7 11 TRBV6-5 NA
ASSVTGNSNYGYT TRBJ1-2 13 TRBV6-1 NA
ACHRELETDTQY TRBJ2-3 12 TRBV30 NA
ASSLRTGVGYT TRBJ1-2 11 TRBV27 TRBD1
ASSKQALVGGNEQF TRBJ2-1 14 TRBV5-6 NA
ATMGDKQLLGSSYNEQF TRBJ2-1 17 TRBV11-2 NA
ASSLVGMGPQH TRBJ1-5 11 TRBV7-2 NA
ASSESIYRTGVTGELF TRBJ2-2 16 TRBV10-2 TRBD1
ASSPLSGQGYEQY TRBJ2-7 13 TRBV18 TRBD1
ASSFSLAYQGDEQY TRBJ2-7 14 TRBV7-9 TRBD1
ASSFSPRTSSPDTQY TRBJ2-3 15 TRBV27 TRBD2
ASSSTPGPSYGQY TRBJ2-7 13 TRBV11-2 NA
ASSPASDTQY TRBJ2-3 10 TRBV7-9 NA
ASSSGTGGNTEAF TRBJ1-1 13 TRBV5-1 TRBD1
ASSSAGGVNTEAF TRBJ1-1 13 TRBV7-2 NA
ASRLQGARQPQH TRBJ1-5 12 TRBV2 TRBD1
ASSIGLAGGGNEQF TRBJ2-1 14 TRBV19 TRBD2
ASSSRTRNGLNEQF TRBJ2-1 14 TRBV28 NA
ASSRFIGAGNTIY TRBJ1-3 13 TRBV4-1 NA
ASSTPGGAGANVLT TRBJ2-6 14 TRBV19 TRBD2
ASRKRLNPTNNEQF TRBJ2-1 14 TRBV19 NA
ASSLAAYGYT TRBJ1-2 10 TRBV28 NA